Following are 32 T cell receptor beta chains from one sample sequenced in a study of Ad26.COV2.S vaccination and SARS-CoV-2 variants. Assay: immunoSEQ multiplex PCR; the TCRdb copy retains only in-frame clones and omits some. The sample has 350,000 to 400,000 clones; roughly nine tenths are singletons. Noted treatment: roughly 19 received Ad26.COV2.S at low or high dose, single or two shots; about 5 received placebo; per-sample allocation not given. The samples were gathered on day 63 after the first injection of vaccine or placebo. The source material was peripheral blood, sampled in a trial of Ad26.COV2.S vaccine versus placebo. These receptors came from a person between 18 and 65 years old who received the Ad26.COV2.S COVID-19 vaccine or a placebo.

This chain's CDR3 is CASSNVDAGNTIYF. The CDR3 DNA sequence: TGTGCCAGTAGTAACGTGGATGCCGGAAACACCATATATTTT. The V call is TRBV19, the J call TRBJ1-3; D is undetermined. Trimming stripped 4 bases from V and 4 bases from J, with 11 bases between. The CDR3 has 14 amino acids. Germline loops: CDR1 LNHDA, CDR2 SQIVND (reference sequence).

The V gene is TRBV7-6, the J gene TRBJ2-1; no reliable D call. Deletions cut 1 base from V and 6 bases from J, with 22 bases between. Per the germline V gene, CDR1 is SGHVS and CDR2 is FNYEAQ. There are 18 residues in the CDR3. The CDR3 DNA follows: TGTGCCAGCAGCTTAGTCCCCCCCAGCAGTCTCCCTCTCAATGAGCAGTTCTTC. Translating it yields CASSLVPPSSLPLNEQFF.

V usage is TRBV21-1 and J usage is TRBJ2-7; the table's D call TRBD1 went unverified against the DNA. TRBV21-1 is a documented pseudogene. This CDR3 spans 12 amino acids. In DNA form, the CDR3 reads TGTGCCAGCATCCAGGGGACCTACGAGCAGTACTTC. The encoded protein is CASIQGTYEQYF.

For the CDR3, the DNA is TGTGCCAGCAGCTTACTGACAGGCGAGAACACTGAAGCTTTCTTT. Amino acids: CASSLLTGENTEAFF. This chain links TRBV11-2 with TRBJ1-1; TRBD1 is a possible D gene (6 bases). Trimming left V 2 bases short and J 1 base short, with 11 bases between. Looked up from germline, CDR1 is SGHAT and CDR2 is FQNNGV. The CDR3 loop spans 15 amino acids.

In this sample, this clone turned up a few times. This sequence joins TRBV6-4 and TRBJ2-2; D perhaps matches TRBD2 (5 bases). This CDR3 is built from 15 residues. Germline assignment: CDR1 MRHNA and CDR2 SNTAGT. V was cut by 0 bases and J by 5 bases, with 10 bases left in between. The CDR3 reads CASSDSERETGELFF. The DNA of the CDR3 is TGTGCCAGCAGTGACTCGGAGAGGGAAACCGGGGAGCTGTTTTTT.

This rearrangement joins TRBV18 to TRBJ2-7; 8 positions match TRBD1. The CDR3 contains 15 residues. CDR1 KGHSH and CDR2 LQKENI come from the germline V gene. J lost 5 bases, V lost 3 bases, and 9 bases had no gene match. The CDR3 region is CASSPLGTGMNEQYF. In DNA, the CDR3 is TGTGCCAGCTCACCTCTAGGGACAGGAATGAACGAGCAGTACTTC. Filled out from reference TRBV18 and TRBJ2-7, the complete variable domain reads NAGVMQNPRHLVRRRGQEARLRCSPMKGHSHVYWYRQLPEEGLKFMVYLQKENIIDESGMPKERFSAEFPKEGPSILRIQQVVRGDSAAYFCASSPLGTGMNEQYFGPGTRLTVT.

This chain connects TRBV7-8 to TRBJ1-5; TRBD1 aligns across 10 bases. Germline V gene lookup returns CDR1 SGHVS and CDR2 FQNEAQ. Germline trimming cut 5 bases from V and 7 bases from J; bases unmatched to any gene: 2. The CDR3 has 13 residues. CDR3 bases: TGTGCCAGCAGCCAGACAGGGGGCCAGCCCCAGCATTTT. Its protein is CASSQTGGQPQHF.

The chain joins TRBV4-1 to TRBJ1-4; D gene unclear. Germline V lookup: CDR1 MGHRA, CDR2 YSYEKL. This CDR3 is 15 amino acids long. V lost 0 bases and J lost 7, with 12 bases in between. The CDR3 region is CASSQDRGFGEKLFF. The CDR3 DNA reads as TGCGCCAGCAGCCAAGATCGAGGCTTTGGTGAAAAACTGTTTTTT.

The chain is built from TRBV5-1 and TRBJ2-1; D is possibly TRBD2 (5 bases). CDR1 and CDR2 (germline): SGHRS, YFSETQ. CDR3 length: 15 amino acids. V was trimmed by 4 bases and J by 3 bases, leaving 14 bases between them. CDR3 sequence: CASSPGLDFYNEQFF. CDR3 coding DNA: TGCGCCAGCAGCCCCGGACTGGATTTCTACAATGAGCAGTTCTTC.

V gene TRBV7-9 combines with J gene TRBJ2-7; no clear D. Germline CDR1 and CDR2: SEHNR and FQNEAQ (reference sequence). V lost 2 bases, J lost 7 bases, and 9 bases lay in between. The CDR3 is 12 amino acids. The CDR3 region is CASSLTNGEQYF. In DNA form, the CDR3 reads TGTGCCAGCAGCTTAACTAACGGGGAGCAGTACTTC.

Remarks on this clone: The same CDR3 is also encoded by other DNA sequences in this sample. This chain joins TRBV6-5 and TRBJ2-1, with a possible D match to TRBD1 (6 bases). V was clipped by 4 bases and J by 0 bases, with 10 bases between them. The germline V gene has CDR1 MNHEY and CDR2 SVGAGI. The CDR3 is 15 amino acids. The CDR3 reads CASSSGTSSYNEQFF. CDR3 sequence (DNA): TGTGCCAGCAGTTCCGGGACAAGCTCCTACAATGAGCAGTTCTTC.

The chain links TRBV27 to TRBJ1-2; 10 nucleotides agree with TRBD1. V lost 5 bases, J lost 8 bases, and 8 bases stayed unmatched. CDR1 and CDR2 (germline): MNHEY, SMNVEV (reference sequence). The CDR3 extends over 14 amino acids. In DNA, the CDR3 is TGTGCCAGCAGTCCCCGACAGGGGGCGCGCGGCTACACCTTC. Amino acid sequence: CASSPRQGARGYTF.

CDR3 in DNA: TGTGCCAGTAGTACCACTCAAACTGCCTCTGGGGCCAACGTCCTGACTTTC. This codes for CASSTTQTASGANVLTF. The V gene is TRBV19, the J gene TRBJ2-6; D is ambiguous. V was cut by 4 bases and J by 0 bases, with 13 bases left in between. CDR1 and CDR2 from the germline V gene are LNHDA and SQIVND (reference sequence). CDR3 length equals 17 residues.

The chain joins TRBV3-1 (or the pseudogene TRBV3-2) to TRBJ1-6, with a weak D call TRBD1 (5 bases). V dropped 1 base and J dropped 6 bases, with 10 bases sitting between them. The V gene's germline CDR1 is LGHDT and CDR2 YNNKEL (reference sequence). The CDR3 sequence is 15 residues long. CDR3 in DNA: TGTGCCAGCAGCCAAGGGGGCCTCCCTAATTCACCCCTCCACTTT. Residues: CASSQGGLPNSPLHF.

V usage is TRBV7-2 and J usage is TRBJ1-2, with 11 bases lining up with TRBD1. The J segment lost 2 bases and the V segment lost 5 bases, leaving 4 bases of the junction unmatched. Per the germline V gene, CDR1 is SGHTA and CDR2 is FQGNSA. The CDR3 runs 15 residues. As DNA, the CDR3 is TGTGCCAGCAGCCTGAGGACAGGGGGCAACTATGGCTACACCTTC. It is translated as CASSLRTGGNYGYTF.

The V call is TRBV6-4, the J call TRBJ2-1, with 12 bases identical to TRBD2. Germline V gene sequence: CDR1 MRHNA, CDR2 SNTAGT. This CDR3 is built from 17 residues. After removal of 6 bases from V and 0 bases from J, the junction contained 6 bases not matched to a gene. CDR3 nucleotide sequence: TGTGCCAGCAGCCCGACTAGCGGGAGTTTCTCCTACAATGAGCAGTTCTTC. Translated: CASSPTSGSFSYNEQFF.

V and J are TRBV10-3 and TRBJ1-2, with 12 nucleotides matching TRBD1. Germline trimming cut 6 bases from V and 4 bases from J; bases unmatched to any gene: 12. The germline gives CDR1 ENHRY, CDR2 SYGVKD. This CDR3 is 17 amino acids long. This CDR3 is CAIRTRDRGRGGYGYTF. The CDR3 region has the DNA TGTGCCATCAGGACCCGGGACAGGGGGCGCGGAGGCTATGGCTACACCTTC.

The chain combines TRBV6-7 with TRBJ2-2; TRBD2 matches 7 bases. Being an ORF, TRBV6-7 has a function that is uncertain. V shed 7 bases and J 5 bases; nucleotides not matched to a gene: 10. The CDR3 has 15 amino acids. CDR3 nucleotides: TGTGCCAGCACCAAATCCCGACTAGCTACCGGGGAGCTGTTTTTT. It translates to CASTKSRLATGELFF.

CDR3 region: CASSYGLLWVYGYTF. As DNA, the CDR3 is TGTGCCAGCAGTTACGGGCTCCTCTGGGTCTATGGCTACACCTTC. The rearrangement uses TRBV6-2 or TRBV6-3 and TRBJ1-2, with D hard to call. The germline V and J ends were trimmed by 2 bases and 4 bases, with 14 bases remaining between them. Germline-derived CDR1 and CDR2 are MNHEY and SVGEGT. There are 15 residues in the CDR3.

This clone is a singleton in its sample. In nucleotides, the CDR3 is TGTGCCAGCAGCTTGCAGGGGGCAGGGGGCACCGGGGAGCTGTTTTTT. Protein: CASSLQGAGGTGELFF. The rearrangement uses TRBV7-2 and TRBJ2-2; TRBD1 aligns across 8 bases. Germline loops: CDR1 SGHTA, CDR2 FQGNSA. V trimming: 3 bases; J trimming: 4 bases; junction bases outside the gene matches: 7. There are 16 residues in the CDR3.

The rearrangement links TRBV3-1 (or the pseudogene TRBV3-2) to TRBJ2-1; D gene ambiguous. CDR3 size: 16 residues. V gave up 5 bases and J gave up 0 bases, with 14 bases separating them. Germline lookup yields CDR1 LGHDT and CDR2 YNNKEL (reference sequence). The CDR3 loop reads CASSADDMSSYNEQFF. CDR3 in DNA: TGTGCCAGCAGCGCCGACGACATGAGCTCCTACAATGAGCAGTTCTTC.

V is TRBV7-8 and J is TRBJ2-1; 10 bases map to TRBD2. J lost 0 bases, V lost 7 bases, and 3 bases had no gene match. From germline, CDR1 is SGHVS and CDR2 FQNEAQ. The CDR3 extends over 15 amino acids. This CDR3 reads CASTSSGSSYNEQFF. Written as DNA, the CDR3 is TGTGCCAGCACCTCTAGCGGGAGCTCCTACAATGAGCAGTTCTTC.

The chain uses TRBV5-1 and TRBJ1-6; D is undetermined. V lost 4 bases to trimming and J lost 8 bases, with 13 bases between them. The CDR3 loop spans 14 amino acids. CDR1 is SGHRS and CDR2 is YFSETQ in the germline V gene. As DNA, the CDR3 is TGCGCCAGCAGCGCTGGGTTTAGGGATTCACCCCTCCACTTT. Protein product: CASSAGFRDSPLHF. The whole variable domain, filled in from reference TRBV5-1 and TRBJ1-6, reads KAGVTQTPRYLIKTRGQQVTLSCSPISGHRSVSWYQQTPGQGLQFLFEYFSETQRNKGNFPGRFSGRQFSNSRSEMNVSTLELGDSALYLCASSAGFRDSPLHFGNGTRLTVT.

The rearrangement links TRBV4-1 to TRBJ1-2, with D tentatively TRBD1 (5 bases). CDR3 size: 12 residues. From germline, CDR1 is MGHRA and CDR2 YSYEKL. V was shortened by 3 bases and J by 7 bases, with 9 bases between the two germline ends. The CDR3 nucleotides read TGCGCCAGCAGCCAGCAGGGAAGTGGCTACACCTTC. Amino acids: CASSQQGSGYTF.

The chain joins TRBV27 to TRBJ1-1; D unresolved. Germline assignment: CDR1 MNHEY and CDR2 SMNVEV (reference sequence). The ends were cut back, 10 bases at V and 3 bases at J, with 9 bases in the middle. CDR3 length: 11 residues. CDR3 nucleotides: TGTGCCACCCAGTTTTACACTGAAGCTTTCTTT. Its protein product is CATQFYTEAFF.

J is TRBJ1-5 and V is TRBV20-1; a possible D gene is TRBD1 (5 bases). Trimming took 3 bases from V and 5 from J, leaving 20 bases between them. Germline loops: CDR1 DFQATT, CDR2 SNEGSKA (reference sequence). This CDR3 is built from 16 residues. CDR3 region: CSASFQGRWWHQPQHF. CDR3 coding DNA: TGCAGTGCTAGTTTTCAGGGTAGATGGTGGCATCAGCCCCAGCATTTT.

The V call is TRBV15, the J call TRBJ2-7; 9 bases fit TRBD1. The germline V gene encodes CDR1 LNHNV and CDR2 YYDKDF (reference sequence). This CDR3 is 15 amino acids long. V was clipped by 6 bases and J by 4 bases; unmatched bases: 10. The CDR3 DNA reads TGTGCCACCAGAGGGGGTGGACAGGGGAATTACGAGCAGTACTTC. Its protein is CATRGGGQGNYEQYF. The full variable domain, with the rest looked up from reference TRBV15 and TRBJ2-7, is DAMVIQNPRYQVTQFGKPVTLSCSQTLNHNVMYWYQQKSSQAPKLLFHYYDKDFNNEADTPDNFQSRRPNTSFCFLDIRSPGLGDTAMYLCATRGGGQGNYEQYFGPGTRLTVT.

This chain uses TRBV24-1 with TRBJ1-3; D uncertain. This CDR3 region has 13 residues. V was trimmed by 4 bases and J by 6 bases, leaving 9 bases between them. In germline, CDR1 is KGHDR, CDR2 SFDVKD. DNA of the CDR3: TGTGCCACCAGTGACCCCGACTCAAACACCATATATTTT. It encodes CATSDPDSNTIYF.

The CDR3 DNA reads TGTGCCAGCAGGGAGACAGGGGGCCTAGATACGCAGTATTTT. Translation: CASRETGGLDTQYF. The chain has TRBV2 and TRBJ2-3; 10 bases fit TRBD1. The CDR3 runs to 14 residues. Trimming cost V 6 bases and J 5 bases; bases outside gene matches: 5. CDR1 is SNHLY, CDR2 FYNNEI, per germline. Using reference TRBV2 and TRBJ2-3 for the parts outside the CDR3, the full variable domain is EPEVTQTPSHQVTQMGQEVILRCVPISNHLYFYWYRQILGQKVEFLVSFYNNEISEKSEIFDDQFSVERPDGSNFTLKIRSTKLEDSAMYFCASRETGGLDTQYFGPGTRLTVL.

This clone appeared once. This sequence joins TRBV4-3 and TRBJ1-6; weak D call: TRBD1 (5 bases). The CDR3 consists of 15 residues. V lost 1 base to trimming and J lost 6 bases, with 10 bases between them. Germline V gene lookup returns CDR1 LGHNA and CDR2 YSLEER. The CDR3 spells CASSQAGGSNSPLHF. For the CDR3, the DNA is TGCGCCAGCAGCCAAGCGGGGGGTTCTAATTCACCCCTCCACTTT.

J is TRBJ1-1 and V is TRBV19; no firm D call. V lost 3 bases to trimming and J lost 0 bases, with 2 bases between them. The CDR3 is 12 amino acids. CDR1 and CDR2 from the germline V gene are LNHDA and SQIVND (reference sequence). CDR3 nucleotide sequence: TGTGCCAGTAGTATCGTGAACACTGAAGCTTTCTTT. It is translated as CASSIVNTEAFF.

The chain has TRBV25-1 and TRBJ1-2; 8 nucleotides agree with TRBD1. Germline assignment: CDR1 MGHDK and CDR2 SYGVNS. This CDR3 comprises 12 residues. Trimming cost V 2 bases and J 7 bases; bases outside gene matches: 0. CDR3 amino acids: CASSEQGAGYTF. CDR3 nucleotide sequence: TGTGCCAGCAGTGAACAGGGGGCTGGCTACACCTTC.